The 14 T cell receptor beta chains in this list originate from one sample, sequenced in a study of neurological immune-mediated disorders. TCRdb re-called the 5' RACE reads through MiXCR, storing one row per CDR3 protein. Of roughly 15,000 distinct CDR3 sequences listed, about 12% are singletons. The sample taken for sequencing was CD8+ T cells from blood. These receptors were taken from a female donor with HTLV-1-associated myelopathy (HAM/TSP).

This clonotype has at least ten counts. This chain joins TRBV4-3 and TRBJ1-1; weak D call: TRBD1 (6 bases). The CDR3 runs 15 residues. V lost 0 bases and J 5 bases, leaving 13 bases between the germline ends. Per the germline V gene, CDR1 is LGHNA and CDR2 is YSLEER. CDR3 protein: CASSQDYPTGTEAFF. CDR3 sequence (DNA): TGCGCCAGCAGCCAAGACTATCCCACAGGGACTGAAGCTTTCTTT.

This clonotype came up many times. The CDR3 region is CASSGEDSNQPQHF. The CDR3 DNA is TGTGCCAGCAGTGGTGAAGATAGCAATCAGCCCCAGCATTTT. This rearrangement joins TRBV6-2 or TRBV6-3 to TRBJ1-5; D ambiguous. V dropped 5 bases and J dropped 0 bases, with 8 bases sitting between them. This CDR3 has 14 residues. Germline values: CDR1 MNHEY, CDR2 SVGEGT.

This clonotype was seen at least ten times. The chain combines TRBV18 with TRBJ1-1, with unresolved D. The germline gives CDR1 KGHSH, CDR2 LQKENI. The CDR3 totals 13 residues. V gave up 0 bases and J gave up 0 bases, with 2 bases separating them. The DNA of the CDR3 is TGTGCCAGCTCACCACCCATGAACACTGAAGCTTTCTTT. As protein: CASSPPMNTEAFF.

The table lists this clonotype with many counts. The V gene is TRBV20-1, the J gene TRBJ2-7; 7 bases line up with TRBD1. With V trimmed by 6 bases and J by 4 bases, 12 bases remained unmatched. In germline, CDR1 is DFQATT, CDR2 SNEGSKA (reference sequence). CDR3 length: 14 amino acids. CDR3: CSADGRDRNYEQYF. The CDR3 DNA reads as TGCAGTGCCGACGGCCGGGACAGAAATTACGAGCAGTACTTC.

This clonotype showed up many times. The chain has TRBV6-1 and TRBJ1-5; a weak D match, TRBD1 (6 bases). This CDR3 is built from 16 residues. The germline CDR1 and CDR2 sequences are MNHNS and SASEGT. V shed 2 bases and J shed 3 bases, with 14 bases lying between them. CDR3 region: CASSEFLGQINQPQHF. The CDR3 coding sequence is TGTGCCAGCAGTGAATTTTTAGGACAGATCAATCAGCCCCAGCATTTT.

This clonotype was picked up many times. V and J are TRBV7-9 and TRBJ1-4; D call uncertain. This CDR3 is 16 amino acids long. Germline V gene sequence: CDR1 SEHNR, CDR2 FQNEAQ (reference sequence). V lost 4 bases to trimming and J lost 0 bases, with 12 bases between them. The CDR3 DNA reads TGTGCCAGCAGCTCGCCGACACCCGCAACTAATGAAAAACTGTTTTTT. Protein product: CASSSPTPATNEKLFF.

This clonotype occurred many times. The chain recombines TRBV27 with TRBJ1-5; possible D gene TRBD1, 6 bases. Germline lookup yields CDR1 MNHEY and CDR2 SMNVEV (reference sequence). V was shortened by 7 bases and J by 1 base, with 17 bases between the two germline ends. There are 16 residues in the CDR3. Written as DNA, the CDR3 is TGTGCCAGCACCCCTTACGGGGGCTTGAGCAATCAGCCCCAGCATTTT. Translation gives CASTPYGGLSNQPQHF.

The table lists this clonotype with many counts. The rearrangement uses TRBV20-1 and TRBJ2-3; D tentatively fits TRBD1 or TRBD2 (5 bases each). CDR1 and CDR2 (germline): DFQATT, SNEGSKA (reference sequence). This CDR3 contains 16 residues. V shed 0 bases and J shed 2 bases, with 15 bases lying between them. CDR3: CSARDEEGSYTDTQYF. The DNA of the CDR3 is TGCAGTGCTAGAGATGAAGAGGGGAGTTACACAGATACGCAGTATTTT.

This clonotype was detected ten times or more. The chain recombines TRBV7-6 with TRBJ1-1; 9 nucleotides match TRBD1. With V trimmed by 5 bases and J by 4 bases, 8 bases remained unmatched. Germline V gene sequence: CDR1 SGHVS, CDR2 FNYEAQ. The CDR3 runs to 15 residues. CDR3 DNA sequence: TGTGCCAGCAGCCGCTGGACAGGGGTTGGCACTGAAGCTTTCTTT. This sequence encodes CASSRWTGVGTEAFF.

In this sample, this clonotype turned up many times. The CDR3 sequence: CASSPGLAAFNEQFF. The CDR3 nucleotides read TGTGCCAGCAGTCCTGGACTAGCGGCGTTCAATGAGCAGTTCTTC. The chain couples TRBV12-3 or TRBV12-4 to TRBJ2-1, with 10 positions matching TRBD2. There are 15 residues in the CDR3. Trimming cost V 5 bases and J 6 bases; bases outside gene matches: 7.

This clonotype occurred a few times. V usage is TRBV27 and J usage is TRBJ2-7, with D unclear. Trimming shortened V by 5 bases and J by 3 bases, and 11 bases separated the two germline ends. The germline CDR1 and CDR2 sequences are MNHEY and SMNVEV (reference sequence). This CDR3 is built from 13 residues. DNA of the CDR3: TGTGCCAGCAGTCCCCGTCACGGCTACGAGCAGTACTTC. It translates to CASSPRHGYEQYF.

At least ten counts were recorded for this clonotype. The V and J genes are TRBV3-1 and TRBJ1-2; D call uncertain. The CDR3 runs 14 residues. Trimming left V 4 bases short and J 4 bases short, with 13 bases between. Per the germline V gene, CDR1 is LGHDT and CDR2 is YNNKEL (reference sequence). CDR3 sequence (DNA): TGTGCCAGCAGCCCTATCGACATGGTCTATGGCTACACCTTC. Its translation: CASSPIDMVYGYTF.

In its sample, this clonotype was seen many times. The V gene is TRBV7-6, the J gene TRBJ2-1, with 7 bases aligning to TRBD2. Per the germline V gene, CDR1 is SGHVS and CDR2 is FNYEAQ. This CDR3 has 15 residues. The ends lost 5 bases at V and 5 bases at J; junction bases unmatched: 9. The CDR3 DNA reads as TGTGCCAGCAGCACCCGGGGAGGGGCGAACAATGAGCAGTTCTTC. Translation gives CASSTRGGANNEQFF.

This clonotype was detected ten times or more. The J gene is TRBJ1-1, the V gene TRBV6-5, with no clear D. The CDR3 runs 14 residues. V was shortened by 0 bases and J by 1 base, with 6 bases between the two germline ends. The germline V gene has CDR1 MNHEY and CDR2 SVGAGI. CDR3 in DNA: TGTGCCAGCAGTTACTCGACTGGGAACACTGAAGCTTTCTTT. Residues: CASSYSTGNTEAFF.